One T cell receptor beta chain is described in this entry. The data were obtained in a study of blood T cell repertoires in COVID-19. About the research overall: COVID-19 samples, acute and convalescent, were from the United States, Italy and Spain. Sample material is recorded as cDNA or gDNA derived from T cells, B-cell-depleted T cells, or PBMCs.

Germline CDR1 and CDR2: MNHEY and SVGAGI. The CDR3 runs to 13 residues. The V gene lost 4 bases and the J gene lost 2 bases, with 7 bases spanning the gap. Seattle participants joined during active infection and were tracked over time. Per the original methods: For nucleated cells, counts were estimated from reference gene primer amplification. Libraries were prepared by immunoSEQ multiplex PCR; TCRdb keeps only in-frame clonotypes and omits some of them. The V and J calls and clone size are taken from that table; D and trimming were inferred from the DNA. In the table there are 380,000 or so clones, 65% to 90% of which are singletons.

The V and J genes are TRBV6-5 and TRBJ2-3; no reliable D call. This TCR derives from an older woman with COVID-19, enrolled during active disease. Material for sequencing was peripheral blood. In DNA, the CDR3 is TGTGCCAGCAGTTTTAAATACACAGATACGCAGTATTTT. It codes for CASSFKYTDTQYF.